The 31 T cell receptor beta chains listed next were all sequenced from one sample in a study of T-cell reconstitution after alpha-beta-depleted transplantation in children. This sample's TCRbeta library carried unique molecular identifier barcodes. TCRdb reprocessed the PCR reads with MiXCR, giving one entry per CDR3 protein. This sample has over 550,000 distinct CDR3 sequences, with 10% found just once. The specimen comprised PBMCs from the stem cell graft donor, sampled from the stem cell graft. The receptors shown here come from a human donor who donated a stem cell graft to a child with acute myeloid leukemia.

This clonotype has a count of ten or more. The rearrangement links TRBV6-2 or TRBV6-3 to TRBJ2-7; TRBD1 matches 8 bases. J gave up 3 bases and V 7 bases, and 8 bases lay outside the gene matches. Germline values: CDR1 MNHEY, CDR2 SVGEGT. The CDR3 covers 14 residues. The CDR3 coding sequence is TGTGCCAGCACGCGACAGGGGTCAAGCTACGAGCAGTACTTC. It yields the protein CASTRQGSSYEQYF.

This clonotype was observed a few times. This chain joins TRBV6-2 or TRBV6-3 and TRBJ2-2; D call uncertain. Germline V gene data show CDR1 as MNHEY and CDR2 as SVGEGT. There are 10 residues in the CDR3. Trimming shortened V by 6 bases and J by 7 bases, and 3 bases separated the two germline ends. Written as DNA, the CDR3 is TGTGCCAGCAGAGGCGGGGAGCTGTTTTTT. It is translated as CASRGGELFF.

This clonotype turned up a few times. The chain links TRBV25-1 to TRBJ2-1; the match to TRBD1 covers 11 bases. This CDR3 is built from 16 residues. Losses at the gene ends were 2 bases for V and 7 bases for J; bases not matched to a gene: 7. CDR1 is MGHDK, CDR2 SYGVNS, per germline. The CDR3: CASSERTGGNLNEQFF. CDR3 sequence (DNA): TGTGCCAGCAGTGAAAGGACAGGGGGCAATTTAAATGAGCAGTTCTTC.

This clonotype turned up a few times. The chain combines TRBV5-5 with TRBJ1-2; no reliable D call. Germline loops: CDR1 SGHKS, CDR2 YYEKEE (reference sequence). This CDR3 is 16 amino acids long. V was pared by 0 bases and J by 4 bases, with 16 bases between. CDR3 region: CASSLGAKRVGYGYTF. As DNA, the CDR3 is TGTGCCAGCAGCTTGGGTGCCAAAAGGGTTGGCTATGGCTACACCTTC.

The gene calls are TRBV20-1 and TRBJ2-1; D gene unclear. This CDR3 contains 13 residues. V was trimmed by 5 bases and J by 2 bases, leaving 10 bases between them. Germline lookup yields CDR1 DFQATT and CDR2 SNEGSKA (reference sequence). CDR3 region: CSAGPRPYNEQFF. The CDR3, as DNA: TGCAGTGCTGGCCCCCGGCCCTACAATGAGCAGTTCTTC.

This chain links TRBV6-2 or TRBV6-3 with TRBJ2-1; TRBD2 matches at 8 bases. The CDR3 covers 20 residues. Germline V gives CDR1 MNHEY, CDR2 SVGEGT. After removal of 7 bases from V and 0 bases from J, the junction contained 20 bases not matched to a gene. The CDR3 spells CASTPRVAGSAHSSYNEQFF. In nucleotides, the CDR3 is TGTGCCAGCACCCCCCGGGTAGCGGGATCCGCACACAGCTCCTACAATGAGCAGTTCTTC.

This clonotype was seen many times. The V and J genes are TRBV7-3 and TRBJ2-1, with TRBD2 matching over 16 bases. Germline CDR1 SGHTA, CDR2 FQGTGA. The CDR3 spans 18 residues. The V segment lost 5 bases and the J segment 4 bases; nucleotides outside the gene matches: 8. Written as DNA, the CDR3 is TGTGCCAGCAGCATGGGACTAGCGGGAGGGCTGGGGTACAATGAGCAGTTCTTC. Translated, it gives CASSMGLAGGLGYNEQFF. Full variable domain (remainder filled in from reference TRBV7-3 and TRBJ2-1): GAGVSQTPSNKVTEKGKYVELRCDPISGHTALYWYRQSLGQGPEFLIYFQGTGAADDSGLPNDRFFAVRPEGSVSTLKIQRTERGDSAVYLCASSMGLAGGLGYNEQFFGPGTRLTVL.

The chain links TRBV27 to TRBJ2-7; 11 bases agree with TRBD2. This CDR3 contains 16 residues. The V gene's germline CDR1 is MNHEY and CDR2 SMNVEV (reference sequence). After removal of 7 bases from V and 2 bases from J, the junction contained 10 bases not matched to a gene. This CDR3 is CASMVIGTSGTYEQYF. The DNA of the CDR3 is TGTGCCAGCATGGTAATCGGGACTAGCGGAACCTACGAGCAGTACTTC.

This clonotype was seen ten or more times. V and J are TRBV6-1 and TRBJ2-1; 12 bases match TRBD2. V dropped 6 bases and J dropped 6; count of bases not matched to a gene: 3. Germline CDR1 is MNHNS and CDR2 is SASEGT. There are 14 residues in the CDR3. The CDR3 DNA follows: TGTGCCAGCAGAGTACTAGCGGGAGGCAATGAGCAGTTCTTC. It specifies CASRVLAGGNEQFF.

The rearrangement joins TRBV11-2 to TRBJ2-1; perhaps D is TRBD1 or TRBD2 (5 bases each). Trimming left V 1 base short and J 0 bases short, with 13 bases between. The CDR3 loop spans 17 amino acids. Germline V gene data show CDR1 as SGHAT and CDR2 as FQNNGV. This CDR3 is CASSLGGAQSSYNEQFF. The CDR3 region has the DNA TGTGCCAGCAGCTTAGGAGGGGCCCAAAGCTCCTACAATGAGCAGTTCTTC.

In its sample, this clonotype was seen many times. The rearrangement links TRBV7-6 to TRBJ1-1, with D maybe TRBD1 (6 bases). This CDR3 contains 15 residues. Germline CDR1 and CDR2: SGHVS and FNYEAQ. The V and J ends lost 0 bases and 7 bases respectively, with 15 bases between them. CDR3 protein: CASSLAADRGSEAFF. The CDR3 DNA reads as TGTGCCAGCAGCTTAGCCGCGGATAGGGGGAGTGAAGCTTTCTTT.

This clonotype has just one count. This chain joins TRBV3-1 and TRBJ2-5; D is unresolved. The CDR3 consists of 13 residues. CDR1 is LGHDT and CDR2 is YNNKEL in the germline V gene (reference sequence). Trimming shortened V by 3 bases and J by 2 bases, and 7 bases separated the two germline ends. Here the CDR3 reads CASSQRTQETQYF. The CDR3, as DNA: TGTGCCAGCAGCCAGAGGACGCAAGAGACCCAGTACTTC.

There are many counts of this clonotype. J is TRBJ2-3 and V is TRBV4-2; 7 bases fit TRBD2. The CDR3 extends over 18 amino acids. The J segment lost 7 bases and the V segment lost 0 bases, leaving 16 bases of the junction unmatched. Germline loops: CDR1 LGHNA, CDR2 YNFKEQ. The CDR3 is CASSQDFLSGQGPNTQYF. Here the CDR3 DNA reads TGTGCCAGCAGCCAAGATTTCCTTAGCGGGCAAGGTCCTAATACGCAGTATTTT.

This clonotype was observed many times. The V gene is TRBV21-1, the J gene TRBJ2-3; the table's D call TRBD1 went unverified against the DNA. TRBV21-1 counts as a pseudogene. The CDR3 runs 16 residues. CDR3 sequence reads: CASSKGTGTLTDTQYF. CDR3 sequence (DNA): TGTGCCAGCAGCAAAGGGACAGGTACCCTCACAGATACGCAGTATTTT.

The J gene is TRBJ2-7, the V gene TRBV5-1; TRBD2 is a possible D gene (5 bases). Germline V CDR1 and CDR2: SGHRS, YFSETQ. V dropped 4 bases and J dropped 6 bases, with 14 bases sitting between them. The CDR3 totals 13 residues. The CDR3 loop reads CASSLRTASEQYF. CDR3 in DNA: TGCGCCAGCAGCCTAAGGACTGCGAGCGAGCAGTACTTC.

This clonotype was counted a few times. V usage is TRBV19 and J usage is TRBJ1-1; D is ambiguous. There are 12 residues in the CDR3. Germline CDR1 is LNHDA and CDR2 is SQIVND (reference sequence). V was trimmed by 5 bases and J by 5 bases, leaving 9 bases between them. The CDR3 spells CASSSTATEAFF. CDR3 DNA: TGTGCCAGTAGTTCGACGGCGACTGAAGCTTTCTTT.

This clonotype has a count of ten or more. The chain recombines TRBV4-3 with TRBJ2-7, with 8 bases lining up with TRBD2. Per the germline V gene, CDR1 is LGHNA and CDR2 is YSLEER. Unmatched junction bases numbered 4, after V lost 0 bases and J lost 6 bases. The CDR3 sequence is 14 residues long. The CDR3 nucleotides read TGCGCCAGCAGCCAAGAATGGGGACTAGGCGAGCAGTACTTC. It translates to CASSQEWGLGEQYF.

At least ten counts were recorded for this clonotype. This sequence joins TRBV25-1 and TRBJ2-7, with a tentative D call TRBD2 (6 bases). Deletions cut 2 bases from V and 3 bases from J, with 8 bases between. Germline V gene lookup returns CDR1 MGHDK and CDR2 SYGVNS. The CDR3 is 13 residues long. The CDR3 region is CASSEGGRYEQYF. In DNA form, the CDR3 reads TGTGCCAGCAGTGAAGGAGGGCGCTACGAGCAGTACTTC.

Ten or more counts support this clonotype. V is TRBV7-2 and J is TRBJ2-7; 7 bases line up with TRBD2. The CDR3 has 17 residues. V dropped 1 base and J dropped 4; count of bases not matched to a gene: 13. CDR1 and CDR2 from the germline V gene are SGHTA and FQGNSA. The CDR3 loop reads CASSLGGGRRETYEQYF. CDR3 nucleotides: TGTGCCAGCAGCTTAGGGGGCGGAAGGCGGGAGACGTACGAGCAGTACTTC.

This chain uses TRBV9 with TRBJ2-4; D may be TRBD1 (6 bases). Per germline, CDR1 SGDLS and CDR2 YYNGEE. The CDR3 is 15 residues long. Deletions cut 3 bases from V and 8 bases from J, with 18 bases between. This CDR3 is CASSEGVDQAHIQYF. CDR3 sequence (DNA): TGTGCCAGCAGCGAGGGGGTGGACCAGGCTCACATTCAGTACTTC. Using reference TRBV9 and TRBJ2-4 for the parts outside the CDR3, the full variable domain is DSGVTQTPKHLITATGQRVTLRCSPRSGDLSVYWYQQSLDQGLQFLIQYYNGEERAKGNILERFSAQQFPDLHSELNLSSLELGDSALYFCASSEGVDQAHIQYFGAGTRLSVL.

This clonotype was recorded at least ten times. The CDR3 region is CASSLADGAYEQYF. For the CDR3, the DNA is TGTGCCAGCAGTCTAGCTGACGGAGCCTACGAGCAGTACTTC. This chain connects TRBV7-2 to TRBJ2-7, with D possibly being TRBD2 (5 bases). Trimming took 6 bases from V and 2 from J, leaving 14 bases between them. Germline V CDR1 and CDR2: SGHTA, FQGNSA. This CDR3 region has 14 residues. The whole variable domain, filled in from reference TRBV7-2 and TRBJ2-7, reads GAGVSQSPSNKVTEKGKDVELRCDPISGHTALYWYRQSLGQGLEFLIYFQGNSAPDKSGLPSDRFSAERTGGSVSTLTIQRTQQEDSAVYLCASSLADGAYEQYFGPGTRLTVT.

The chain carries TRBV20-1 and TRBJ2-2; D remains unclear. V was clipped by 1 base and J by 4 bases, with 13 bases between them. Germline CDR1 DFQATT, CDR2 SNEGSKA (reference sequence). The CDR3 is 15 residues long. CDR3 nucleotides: TGCAGTGCTAGAGGGGCGTTACTCCTCACCGGGGAGCTGTTTTTT. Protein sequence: CSARGALLLTGELFF.

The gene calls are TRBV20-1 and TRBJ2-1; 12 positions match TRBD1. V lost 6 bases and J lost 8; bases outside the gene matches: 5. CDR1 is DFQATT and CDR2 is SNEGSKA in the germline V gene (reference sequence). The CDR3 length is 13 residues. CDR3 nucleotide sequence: TGCAGTGCAGGGACAGGGGGCATGTATGAGCAGTTCTTC. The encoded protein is CSAGTGGMYEQFF.

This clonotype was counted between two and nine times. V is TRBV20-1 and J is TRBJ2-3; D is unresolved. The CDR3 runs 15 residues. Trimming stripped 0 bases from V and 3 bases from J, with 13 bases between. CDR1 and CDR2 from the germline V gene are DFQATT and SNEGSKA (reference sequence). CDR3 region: CSARDAGRRTDTQYF. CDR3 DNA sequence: TGCAGTGCTAGAGATGCCGGACGTCGGACAGATACGCAGTATTTT.

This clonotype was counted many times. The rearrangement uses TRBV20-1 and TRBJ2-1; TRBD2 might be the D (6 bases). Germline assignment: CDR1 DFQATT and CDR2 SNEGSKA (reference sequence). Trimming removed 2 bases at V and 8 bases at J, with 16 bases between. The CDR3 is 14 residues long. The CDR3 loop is CSARQEGMRDEQFF. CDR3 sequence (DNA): TGCAGTGCTAGACAGGAGGGTATGCGCGATGAGCAGTTCTTC.

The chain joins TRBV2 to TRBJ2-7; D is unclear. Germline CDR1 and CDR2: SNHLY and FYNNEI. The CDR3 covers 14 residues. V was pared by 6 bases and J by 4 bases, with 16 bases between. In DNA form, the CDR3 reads TGTGCCAGCAGCGCCGACGGGCTCGGTTACGAGCAGTACTTC. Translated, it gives CASSADGLGYEQYF. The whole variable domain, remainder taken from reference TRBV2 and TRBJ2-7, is EPEVTQTPSHQVTQMGQEVILRCVPISNHLYFYWYRQILGQKVEFLVSFYNNEISEKSEIFDDQFSVERPDGSNFTLKIRSTKLEDSAMYFCASSADGLGYEQYFGPGTRLTVT.

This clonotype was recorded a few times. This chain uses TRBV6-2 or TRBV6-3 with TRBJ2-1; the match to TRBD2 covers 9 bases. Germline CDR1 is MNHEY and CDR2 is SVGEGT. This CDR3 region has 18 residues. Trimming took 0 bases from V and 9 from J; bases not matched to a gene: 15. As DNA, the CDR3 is TGTGCCAGCAGTTACTCGAAGCCGCGGGAGGGCCGTTTAGGTGAGCAGTTCTTC. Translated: CASSYSKPREGRLGEQFF.

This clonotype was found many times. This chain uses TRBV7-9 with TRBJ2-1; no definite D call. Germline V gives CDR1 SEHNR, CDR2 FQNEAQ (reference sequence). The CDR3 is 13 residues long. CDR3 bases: TGTGCTGGGGTGGAGCCCTTCGCCAATGAGCAGTTCTTC. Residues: CAGVEPFANEQFF.

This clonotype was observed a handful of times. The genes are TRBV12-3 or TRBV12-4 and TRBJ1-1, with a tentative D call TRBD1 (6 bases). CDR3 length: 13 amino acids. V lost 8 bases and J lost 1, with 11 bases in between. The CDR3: CASSGQRNTEAFF. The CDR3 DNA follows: TGTGCCAGCTCAGGACAGAGGAACACTGAAGCTTTCTTT.

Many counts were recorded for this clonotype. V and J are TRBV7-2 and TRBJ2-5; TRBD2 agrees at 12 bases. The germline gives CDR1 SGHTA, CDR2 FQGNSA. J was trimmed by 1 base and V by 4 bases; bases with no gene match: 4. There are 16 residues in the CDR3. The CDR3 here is CASSYGLAGSQETQYF. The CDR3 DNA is TGTGCCAGCAGCTACGGACTAGCGGGGTCCCAAGAGACCCAGTACTTC.

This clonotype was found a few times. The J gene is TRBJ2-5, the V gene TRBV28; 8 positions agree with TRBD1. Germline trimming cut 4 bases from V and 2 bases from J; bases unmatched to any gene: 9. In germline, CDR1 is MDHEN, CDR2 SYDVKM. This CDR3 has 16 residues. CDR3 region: CASSSTGARIQETQYF. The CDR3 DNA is TGTGCCAGCAGTTCGACAGGGGCAAGAATTCAAGAGACCCAGTACTTC. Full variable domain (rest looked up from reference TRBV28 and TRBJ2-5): DVKVTQSSRYLVKRTGEKVFLECVQDMDHENMFWYRQDPGLGLRLIYFSYDVKMKEKGDIPEGYSVSREKKERFSLILESASTNQTSMYLCASSSTGARIQETQYFGPGTRLLVL.